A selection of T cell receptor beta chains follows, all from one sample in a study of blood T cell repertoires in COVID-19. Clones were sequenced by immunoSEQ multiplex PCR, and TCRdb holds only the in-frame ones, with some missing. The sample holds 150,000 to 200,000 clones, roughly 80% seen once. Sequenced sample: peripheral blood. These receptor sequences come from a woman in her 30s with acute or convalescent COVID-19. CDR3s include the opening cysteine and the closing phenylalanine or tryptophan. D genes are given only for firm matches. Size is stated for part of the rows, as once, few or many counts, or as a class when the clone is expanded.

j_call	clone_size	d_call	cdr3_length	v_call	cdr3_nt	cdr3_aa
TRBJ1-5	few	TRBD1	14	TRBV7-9	TGTGCCAGCAGCTCCGACAGGGGCAATCAGCCCCAGCATTTT	CASSSDRGNQPQHF
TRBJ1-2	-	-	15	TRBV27	TGTGCCAGCAGTTCTACAGTTCCAGCTAACTATGGCTACACCTTC	CASSSTVPANYGYTF
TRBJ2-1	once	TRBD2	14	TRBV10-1	TGCGCCAGCAGTGGGACTAGCGCGGGGAATGAGCAGTTCTTC	CASSGTSAGNEQFF
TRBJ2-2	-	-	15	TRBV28	TGTGCCAGCAGCCTTCCGGGACAGAACACCGGGGAGCTGTTTTTT	CASSLPGQNTGELFF
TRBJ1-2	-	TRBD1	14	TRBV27	TGTGCCAGCAAGTCGACAGGGGGAGGCTATGGCTACACCTTC	CASKSTGGGYGYTF
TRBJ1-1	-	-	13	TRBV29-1	TGCAGCGTTGAAGTCGCCCGGGGCACTGAAGCTTTCTTT	CSVEVARGTEAFF
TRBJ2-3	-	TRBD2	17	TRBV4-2	TGTGCCAGCAGCCAAGTTGCTAGCGGGGGGCGCACAGATACGCAGTATTTT	CASSQVASGGRTDTQYF
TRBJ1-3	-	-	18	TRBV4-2	TGTGCCAGCAGCCAAGGCCCGCCAGGGGCCTTCTCTGGAAACACCATATATTTT	CASSQGPPGAFSGNTIYF
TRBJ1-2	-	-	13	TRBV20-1	TGCAGTGCTAGTAAGGGGATCACCTATGGCTACACCTTC	CSASKGITYGYTF
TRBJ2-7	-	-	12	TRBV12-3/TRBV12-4	TGTGCCAGCAGTTTTTTTCGGAGCGAGCAGTACTTC	CASSFFRSEQYF
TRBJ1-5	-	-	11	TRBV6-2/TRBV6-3	TGTGCCAGCAGTCACGACAGAATCCAGCATTTT	CASSHDRIQHF
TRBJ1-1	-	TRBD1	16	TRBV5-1	TGCGCCAGCAGCTTGATGACAGGGGGCGGGAGCACTGAAGCTTTCTTT	CASSLMTGGGSTEAFF
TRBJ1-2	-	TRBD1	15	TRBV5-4	TGTGCCAGCAGCTTGCGGACAGGGAAGAACTATGGCTACACCTTC	CASSLRTGKNYGYTF
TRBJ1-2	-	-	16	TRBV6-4	TGTGCCAGCAGTGACATTAGGGTAGACAGGAGCTATGGCTACACCTTC	CASSDIRVDRSYGYTF
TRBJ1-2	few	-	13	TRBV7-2	TGTGCCAGCAGCTCCGACAGTAACTATGGCTACACCTTC	CASSSDSNYGYTF
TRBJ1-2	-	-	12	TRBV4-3	TGCGCCAGCAGCCAAGGTAATGTTGGCTACACCTTC	CASSQGNVGYTF
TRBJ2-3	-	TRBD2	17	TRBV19	TGTGCCAGTAGTACCCCGACTAGCGGGGAAAGCACAGATACGCAGTATTTT	CASSTPTSGESTDTQYF